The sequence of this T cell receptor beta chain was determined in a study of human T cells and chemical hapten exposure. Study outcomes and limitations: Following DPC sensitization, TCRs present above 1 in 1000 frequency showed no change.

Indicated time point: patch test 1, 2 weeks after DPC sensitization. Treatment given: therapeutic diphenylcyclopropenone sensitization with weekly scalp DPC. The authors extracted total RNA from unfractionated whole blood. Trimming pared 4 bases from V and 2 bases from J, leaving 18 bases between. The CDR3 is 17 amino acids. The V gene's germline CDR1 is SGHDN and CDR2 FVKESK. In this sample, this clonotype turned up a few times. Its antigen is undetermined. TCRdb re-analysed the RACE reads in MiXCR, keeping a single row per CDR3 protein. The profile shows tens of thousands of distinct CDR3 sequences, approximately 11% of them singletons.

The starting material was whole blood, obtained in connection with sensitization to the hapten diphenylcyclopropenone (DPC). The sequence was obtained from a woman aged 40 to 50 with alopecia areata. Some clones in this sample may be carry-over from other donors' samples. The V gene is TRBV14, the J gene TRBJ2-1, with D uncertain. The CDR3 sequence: CASSRGRVGTAYNEQFF. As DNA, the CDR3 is TGTGCCAGCAGCCGCGGAAGGGTGGGCACCGCCTACAATGAGCAGTTCTTC. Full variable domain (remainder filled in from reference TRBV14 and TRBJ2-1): EAGVTQFPSHSVIEKGQTVTLRCDPISGHDNLYWYRRVMGKEIKFLLHFVKESKQDESGMPNNRFLAERTGGTYSTLKVQPAELEDSGVYFCASSRGRVGTAYNEQFFGPGTRLTVL.